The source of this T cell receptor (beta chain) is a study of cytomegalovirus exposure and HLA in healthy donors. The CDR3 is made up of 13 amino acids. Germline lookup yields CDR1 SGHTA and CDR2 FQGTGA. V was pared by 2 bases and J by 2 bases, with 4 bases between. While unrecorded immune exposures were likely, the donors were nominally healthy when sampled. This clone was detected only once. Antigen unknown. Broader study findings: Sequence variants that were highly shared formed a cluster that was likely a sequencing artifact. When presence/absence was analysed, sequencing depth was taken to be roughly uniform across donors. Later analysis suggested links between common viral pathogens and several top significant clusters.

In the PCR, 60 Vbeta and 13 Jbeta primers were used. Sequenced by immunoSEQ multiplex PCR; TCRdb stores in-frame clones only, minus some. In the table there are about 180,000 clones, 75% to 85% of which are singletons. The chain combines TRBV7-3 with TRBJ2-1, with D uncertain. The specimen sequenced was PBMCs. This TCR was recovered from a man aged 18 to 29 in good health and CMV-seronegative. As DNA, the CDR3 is TGTGCCAGCAGCTTATCTACCTACAATGAGCAGTTCTTC. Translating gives CASSLSTYNEQFF.